The sequence of this TCR beta chain was determined in a study of tumor and adjacent non-tumor tissue in lung cancer. The library came from three nested PCR rounds adapted from ARM-PCR protocols. TCRdb recomputed calls from the multiplex PCR reads with MiXCR, one row per CDR3 protein. In the table there are 75,000 to 95,000 distinct CDR3 sequences, around 70% of which are singletons. The template was RNA from unsorted bulk tissue. A remark on this clonotype: The conserved final phenylalanine or tryptophan is absent from the CDR3, which likely points to a read error.

The CDR3 contains 14 residues. The source is a woman between 40 and 50 years old with non-small cell lung cancer. The sample comprised lung tumor tissue. The gene calls are TRBV12-3 or TRBV12-4 and TRBJ2-6; D gene uncertain. The CDR3 bases are TGTGCCAGCAGTTTTGAGACTGGGGTCAACGTCCTGACTATC. This codes for CASSFETGVNVLTI.